This T cell receptor (beta chain) was identified in a study of type 1 regulatory T cells. Study-wide context: T-allo10 is a Tr1-enriched, alloantigen-specific CD4 T cell product made in vitro.

MiXCR was run by TCRdb on the reads, yielding one entry per CDR3 protein. The repertoire holds 15,000 to 20,000 distinct CDR3 sequences, with roughly a tenth as singletons. The germline gives CDR1 SQVTM, CDR2 ANQGSEA. The V end was cut by 3 bases, the J end by 6 bases, with 9 bases between. This CDR3 has 11 residues. Judged by abundance, this clonotype is medium-sized. The sequenced sample consisted of CD4+ T cells, either the whole sample or a sorted fraction (not recorded which). V usage is TRBV29-1 and J usage is TRBJ2-7, with no clear D. The TCR originated in a human donor in good health. CDR3 DNA sequence: TGCAGCGTTGATACGGGCCCCGAGCAGTACTTC. It translates to CSVDTGPEQYF.